These T cell receptor beta chains were read from a single sample in a study of T cell responses to AZD1222 COVID-19 vaccine. Data came from immunoSEQ multiplex PCR; TCRdb stores just in-frame clones and leaves some out. The sample lists about 120,000 clones; approximately 91% were seen once. Here the sequenced sample was peripheral blood, taken on day 0 of AZD1222 vaccination. The receptors were gathered from an adult in good health. Each CDR3 is given with its conserved first and last residue. Each record gives: J gene, clone size, V gene, D gene, CDR3 DNA, CDR3 protein. D genes are given only for firm matches. Clone size is not always given. Where it is, it says once, few, many or a class for expanded clones.

j_gene: TRBJ2-3
abundance: -
v_gene: TRBV6-5
d_gene: -
CDR3nt: TGTGCCAGCAGTTACTCTGGGAAACGCACAGATACGCAGTATTTT
CDR3aa: CASSYSGKRTDTQYF

j_gene: TRBJ1-2
abundance: -
v_gene: TRBV7-3
d_gene: -
CDR3nt: TGTGCCAGCAGCTTTCAACCCGGGGGCGACGTAGGTGGCTACACCTTC
CDR3aa: CASSFQPGGDVGGYTF

j_gene: TRBJ2-1
abundance: -
v_gene: TRBV7-2
d_gene: TRBD2
CDR3nt: TGTGCCAGCAGCTCGACTAGCGGGGGGGCTTTTGAGCAGTTCTTC
CDR3aa: CASSSTSGGAFEQFF

j_gene: TRBJ1-2
abundance: -
v_gene: TRBV13
d_gene: TRBD1
CDR3nt: TGTGCCAGCAGCTTAGGGGACAGGGCCAACTATGGCTACACCTTC
CDR3aa: CASSLGDRANYGYTF

j_gene: TRBJ1-1
abundance: -
v_gene: TRBV18
d_gene: -
CDR3nt: TGTGCCAGCTCATCAGCCAGGAGCCCGAGAAACACTGAAGCTTTCTTT
CDR3aa: CASSSARSPRNTEAFF

j_gene: TRBJ2-7
abundance: -
v_gene: TRBV5-6
d_gene: -
CDR3nt: TGTGCCAGCAGCCCAGATGGGGAGCAGTACTTC
CDR3aa: CASSPDGEQYF

j_gene: TRBJ1-1
abundance: -
v_gene: TRBV6-5
d_gene: -
CDR3nt: TGTGCCAGCAGTTACGATACCCTGGGGATGAACACTGAAGCTTTCTTT
CDR3aa: CASSYDTLGMNTEAFF

j_gene: TRBJ2-2
abundance: -
v_gene: TRBV24-1
d_gene: TRBD2
CDR3nt: TGTGCCACCCTGGGGGGGACGAACACCGGGGAGCTGTTTTTT
CDR3aa: CATLGGTNTGELFF

j_gene: TRBJ1-2
abundance: -
v_gene: TRBV7-9
d_gene: TRBD1
CDR3nt: TGTGCCAGCAGCTATTTCCAGGGGGTTCATGGCTACACCTTC
CDR3aa: CASSYFQGVHGYTF

j_gene: TRBJ1-3
abundance: -
v_gene: TRBV2
d_gene: TRBD1
CDR3nt: TGTGCCAGCATCCAGGGGGACTCTGGAAACACCATATATTTT
CDR3aa: CASIQGDSGNTIYF

j_gene: TRBJ1-5
abundance: -
v_gene: TRBV29-1
d_gene: TRBD1
CDR3nt: TGCAGCGTATCCCAGGGGGTGAATCAGCCCCAGCATTTT
CDR3aa: CSVSQGVNQPQHF

j_gene: TRBJ2-1
abundance: few
v_gene: TRBV6-2/TRBV6-3
d_gene: -
CDR3nt: TGTGCCAGCAGTTACTCGTCCTCACAATATGAGCAGTTCTTC
CDR3aa: CASSYSSSQYEQFF

j_gene: TRBJ2-7
abundance: -
v_gene: TRBV5-1
d_gene: -
CDR3nt: TGCGCCAGCAGCTACGGGACCTCCTACGAGCAGTACTTC
CDR3aa: CASSYGTSYEQYF

j_gene: TRBJ2-5
abundance: -
v_gene: TRBV6-5
d_gene: TRBD2
CDR3nt: TGTGCCAGCAGTAGAGGGGAGGGGGAGACCCAGTACTTC
CDR3aa: CASSRGEGETQYF

j_gene: TRBJ2-7
abundance: -
v_gene: TRBV6-5
d_gene: TRBD2
CDR3nt: TGTGCCAGCAGCAGACTAGCGGGGGGTCCCTACGAGCAGTACTTC
CDR3aa: CASSRLAGGPYEQYF

j_gene: TRBJ1-1
abundance: -
v_gene: TRBV20-1
d_gene: -
CDR3nt: TGCAGCGTACAGGGGAACACTGAAGCTTTCTTT
CDR3aa: CSVQGNTEAFF

j_gene: TRBJ1-5
abundance: once
v_gene: TRBV9
d_gene: -
CDR3nt: TGTGCCAGCAGCGTAGGGGGACATAGCAATCAGCCCCAGCATTTT
CDR3aa: CASSVGGHSNQPQHF

j_gene: TRBJ1-5
abundance: -
v_gene: TRBV10-2
d_gene: -
CDR3nt: TGCGCCAGCAGCGAAGGGAGTCAGCCCCAGCATTTT
CDR3aa: CASSEGSQPQHF

j_gene: TRBJ2-5
abundance: -
v_gene: TRBV5-1
d_gene: TRBD2
CDR3nt: TGCGCCAGCAGCTTACGGGGGGGAACTCAAGAGACCCAGTACTTC
CDR3aa: CASSLRGGTQETQYF

j_gene: TRBJ1-3
abundance: once
v_gene: TRBV5-1
d_gene: -
CDR3nt: TGCGCCAGCAGCTTGACGTCGGGATCTGGAAACACCATATATTTT
CDR3aa: CASSLTSGSGNTIYF

j_gene: TRBJ2-6
abundance: once
v_gene: TRBV6-5
d_gene: -
CDR3nt: TGTGCCACCCTACCGATGTCTGGGGCCAACGTCCTGACTTTC
CDR3aa: CATLPMSGANVLTF

j_gene: TRBJ1-6
abundance: -
v_gene: TRBV5-5
d_gene: TRBD1
CDR3nt: TGTGCCAGCAGCGCGGGGACAGCCGATAATTCACCCCTCCACTTT
CDR3aa: CASSAGTADNSPLHF

j_gene: TRBJ1-1
abundance: -
v_gene: TRBV28
d_gene: TRBD1
CDR3nt: TGTGCCAGCAGTTTATCCCCACCGGGACAGGGGATCGACACTGAAGCTTTCTTT
CDR3aa: CASSLSPPGQGIDTEAFF

j_gene: TRBJ1-5
abundance: -
v_gene: TRBV6-5
d_gene: -
CDR3nt: TGTGCCAGCAGTTACGCAGATCAGCCCCAGCATTTT
CDR3aa: CASSYADQPQHF

j_gene: TRBJ1-5
abundance: -
v_gene: TRBV3-1/TRBV3-2
d_gene: TRBD1
CDR3nt: TGTGCCAGCAGCCGGGACAGGGAGAATCAGCCCCAGCATTTT
CDR3aa: CASSRDRENQPQHF

j_gene: TRBJ1-2
abundance: -
v_gene: TRBV7-2
d_gene: -
CDR3nt: TGTGCCAGCAGCGTGGAGACAGGATCGTCGGGATATGGCTACACCTTC
CDR3aa: CASSVETGSSGYGYTF

j_gene: TRBJ2-7
abundance: -
v_gene: TRBV6-5
d_gene: TRBD2
CDR3nt: TGTGCCAGCAGTATAGCGGGGGTCTCCTACGAGCAGTACTTC
CDR3aa: CASSIAGVSYEQYF

j_gene: TRBJ1-6
abundance: -
v_gene: TRBV15
d_gene: -
CDR3nt: TGTGCCACCAGCACAGGAGGAAATTCACCCCTCCACTTT
CDR3aa: CATSTGGNSPLHF

j_gene: TRBJ2-5
abundance: -
v_gene: TRBV5-4
d_gene: -
CDR3nt: TGTGCCAGCAGCTTGGTCGAGCCGGAGGAGACCCAGTACTTC
CDR3aa: CASSLVEPEETQYF